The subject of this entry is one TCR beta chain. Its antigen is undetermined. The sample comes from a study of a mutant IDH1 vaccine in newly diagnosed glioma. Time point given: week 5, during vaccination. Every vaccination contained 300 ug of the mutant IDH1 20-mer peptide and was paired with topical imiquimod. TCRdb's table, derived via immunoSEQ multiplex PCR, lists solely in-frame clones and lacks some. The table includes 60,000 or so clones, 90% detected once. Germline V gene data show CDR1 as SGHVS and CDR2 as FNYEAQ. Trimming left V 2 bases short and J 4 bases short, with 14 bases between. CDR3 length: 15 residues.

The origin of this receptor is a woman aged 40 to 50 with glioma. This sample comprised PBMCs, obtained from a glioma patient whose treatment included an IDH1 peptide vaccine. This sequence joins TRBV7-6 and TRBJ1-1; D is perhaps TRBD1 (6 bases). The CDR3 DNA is TGTGCCAGCAGCTTATTCGGGGGGGCGAGCACTGAAGCTTTCTTT. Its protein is CASSLFGGASTEAFF.